One and the same sample provided the 8 T cell receptor beta chains below, sequenced in a study of blood T cell repertoires in COVID-19. The assay was immunoSEQ multiplex PCR, and TCRdb's table has in-frame clones only and misses some. This sample has under 150,000 clones, with more than 60% found just once. Sequencing used peripheral blood. These TCRs come from a man at least 80 years old with acute or convalescent COVID-19.

This clone was observed once. V and J are TRBV5-5 and TRBJ1-2; TRBD1 is a possible D gene (5 bases). Germline V gene lookup returns CDR1 SGHKS and CDR2 YYEKEE (reference sequence). The V gene lost 4 bases and the J gene lost 4 bases, with 23 bases spanning the gap. The CDR3 contains 17 residues. The CDR3 DNA reads TGTGCCAGCAGCGAAACGGCCACACAGGTTCCTCTCTATGGCTACACCTTC. It specifies CASSETATQVPLYGYTF. Based on the CDR3 plus reference TRBV5-5 and TRBJ1-2, the full variable domain is DAGVTQSPTHLIKTRGQQVTLRCSPISGHKSVSWYQQVLGQGPQFIFQYYEKEERGRGNFPDRFSARQFPNYSSELNVNALLLGDSALYLCASSETATQVPLYGYTFGSGTRLTVV.

The rearrangement uses TRBV4-1 and TRBJ1-6; 10 bases fit TRBD1. Germline lookup yields CDR1 MGHRA and CDR2 YSYEKL. The CDR3 consists of 17 residues. The J segment lost 8 bases and the V segment lost 1 base, leaving 8 bases of the junction unmatched. CDR3 coding DNA: TGCGCCAGCAGCCAAGGTCTAGGGGACAGGGGTGATTCACCCCTCCACTTT. This codes for CASSQGLGDRGDSPLHF.

About this clone: This sample includes further DNA sequences coding for the same CDR3. The rearrangement uses TRBV5-1 and TRBJ1-2; possibly TRBD1 for D (5 bases). The CDR3 loop spans 13 amino acids. Per germline, CDR1 SGHRS and CDR2 YFSETQ. Trimming shortened V by 0 bases and J by 3 bases, and 6 bases separated the two germline ends. CDR3 DNA sequence: TGCGCCAGCAGCTTGGGGGGCGACTATGGCTACACCTTC. As protein: CASSLGGDYGYTF.

V gene TRBV3-1 (or the pseudogene TRBV3-2) combines with J gene TRBJ2-7, with 8 bases lining up with TRBD1. CDR1 is LGHDT, CDR2 YNNKEL, per germline (reference sequence). Trimming took 4 bases from V and 3 from J; bases not matched to a gene: 5. The CDR3 length is 14 residues. Here the CDR3 reads CASSPATGGYEQYF. The CDR3 nucleotides read TGTGCCAGCAGCCCAGCAACAGGGGGCTACGAGCAGTACTTC.

The chain links TRBV11-2 to TRBJ1-6; D is perhaps TRBD1 (6 bases). The CDR3 sequence is 15 residues long. Deletions cut 1 base from V and 5 bases from J, with 9 bases between. Germline V lookup: CDR1 SGHAT, CDR2 FQNNGV. The CDR3 region is CASSLGTADNSPLHF. The CDR3 DNA is TGTGCCAGCAGCTTAGGGACAGCCGATAATTCACCCCTCCACTTT.

This clone is a singleton in its sample. The chain recombines TRBV6-5 with TRBJ1-3; D gene unclear. The ends were cut back, 5 bases at V and 5 bases at J, with 10 bases in the middle. Germline V gene data show CDR1 as MNHEY and CDR2 as SVGAGI. This CDR3 spans 13 amino acids. The CDR3 spells CASSTKQRNTIYF. CDR3 sequence (DNA): TGTGCCAGCAGTACCAAACAGCGAAACACCATATATTTT.

The CDR3 loop reads CASSRRGIMNTEAFF. Written as DNA, the CDR3 is TGTGCCAGCAGCCGGAGGGGAATCATGAACACTGAAGCTTTCTTT. The chain joins TRBV5-6 to TRBJ1-1, with TRBD1 as a possible D gene (5 bases). Looked up from germline, CDR1 is SGHDT and CDR2 is YYEEEE. With 4 bases removed from V and 0 bases from J, the gap between germline ends came to 13 bases. This CDR3 comprises 15 residues.

This chain links TRBV6-5 with TRBJ1-2, with D tentatively TRBD1 (5 bases). The CDR3 sequence is 13 residues long. Between the trimmed V and J ends, which lost 6 bases and 8 bases, there was a span of 16 bases. Germline-derived CDR1 and CDR2 are MNHEY and SVGAGI. CDR3 protein: CASSSQALGGYTF. The CDR3 nucleotides are TGTGCCAGCAGCTCACAGGCCCTGGGGGGCTACACCTTC.